A selection of T cell receptor beta chains follows, all from one sample in a study of blood T cell repertoires in COVID-19. The repertoire was sequenced with immunoSEQ multiplex PCR; TCRdb's copy has only in-frame clones and lacks some. Found here are roughly 240,000 clones, 85% to 90% of them singletons; the top ten hold approximately 0.9%. The sample consisted of PBMCs or T cells enriched from blood (not recorded which). All receptors derive from a man aged 45-65 years who had been exposed to COVID-19. The CDR3 runs from the conserved cysteine through the conserved F or W. Each record gives: J gene, D gene, clone size, V gene, CDR3 DNA, CDR3 protein. A D gene is named only where the DNA matches it firmly. Size values are once, few and many counts, or a class for expanded clones, and some rows have none.

TRBJ1-1,.,.,TRBV11-1,TGTGCCAGCAGCTTAGCACAGTATACTGAAGCTTTCTTT,CASSLAQYTEAFF
TRBJ1-1,TRBD1,.,TRBV11-3,TGTGCCAGCAGTCGGGACAGCGGGGAAGCTTTCTTT,CASSRDSGEAFF
TRBJ1-2,.,.,TRBV7-3,TGTGCCAGCAGCTCCTCAGGGGCCAGCCCGAATGGCTACACCTTC,CASSSSGASPNGYTF
TRBJ2-7,.,.,TRBV29-1,TGCAGCGTCGTGCGGGACTCCTCGGGGGAGCAGTACTTC,CSVVRDSSGEQYF
TRBJ1-2,.,.,TRBV28,TGTGCCAGCAGCCAAGACAAGTATGGCTACACCTTC,CASSQDKYGYTF
TRBJ1-2,.,.,TRBV11-3,TGTGCCAGCAGCAAGGACGGGGTCCGTGGCTACACCTTC,CASSKDGVRGYTF
TRBJ1-4,.,.,TRBV24-1,TGTGCCACCAGTGACCCTAGAGGGATCGGTGAAAAACTGTTTTTT,CATSDPRGIGEKLFF
TRBJ1-5,TRBD1,.,TRBV4-1,TGCGCCAGCAGCGACAGGGGTTATAAGAGCAATCAGCCCCAGCATTTT,CASSDRGYKSNQPQHF
TRBJ1-5,TRBD1,.,TRBV5-1,TGCGCCAGCAGCTGGGGGACAGGGGAAAACAATCAGCCCCAGCATTTT,CASSWGTGENNQPQHF
TRBJ1-6,TRBD1,.,TRBV3-1/TRBV3-2,TGTGCCAGCCGCGGATTCCTGACAGGGACGAATTCACCCCTCCACTTT,CASRGFLTGTNSPLHF
TRBJ2-5,.,.,TRBV11-3,TGTGCCAGCAGCTTAGGAGTACTCTTTCAGGTTTCGAGGGTCCAAGAGACCCAGTACTTC,CASSLGVLFQVSRVQETQYF
TRBJ1-4,TRBD1,.,TRBV24-1,TGTGCCACCAGTGACCCCGGGACAGAAAATGAAAAACTGTTTTTT,CATSDPGTENEKLFF
TRBJ2-3,.,.,TRBV5-1,TGCGCCAGCAGACCCGGGACATGGGCAGATACGCAGTATTTT,CASRPGTWADTQYF
TRBJ2-2,TRBD1,.,TRBV20-1,TGCAGTGCTAGTGGGACAGGAAATACCGGGGAGCTGTTTTTT,CSASGTGNTGELFF
TRBJ1-3,TRBD1,.,TRBV19,TGTGCCAGTAGTCATTCGACAGGGGGCGGTGGAAACACCATATATTTT,CASSHSTGGGGNTIYF
TRBJ1-2,TRBD1,.,TRBV12-3/TRBV12-4,TGTGCCAGCAGCCCGGGACAGGTTTGCACCTTC,CASSPGQVCTF
TRBJ2-3,.,.,TRBV24-1,TGTGCCACCAGTGATCCTCGGACTGACGCAGATACGCAGTATTTT,CATSDPRTDADTQYF
TRBJ1-5,.,.,TRBV3-1/TRBV3-2,TGTGCCAGCAGCCTAACGGGGGGGTTTGGCAATCAGCCCCAGCATTTT,CASSLTGGFGNQPQHF
TRBJ2-2,.,.,TRBV19,TGTGCCAGTAGTATCCGGACTAACGCCCGAGACACCGGGGAGCTGTTTTTT,CASSIRTNARDTGELFF
TRBJ1-5,.,.,TRBV6-5,TGTGCCAGCAGTTACTCGGAGGGGTTCCAGCCCCAGCATTTT,CASSYSEGFQPQHF
TRBJ2-1,.,.,TRBV2,TGTGCCAGCAGATTTCCAGCGAATGAGCAGTTCTTC,CASRFPANEQFF
TRBJ2-1,.,.,TRBV19,TGTGCCAGTGATCGGGGAGTGACCTACAATGAGCAGTTCTTC,CASDRGVTYNEQFF
TRBJ1-2,TRBD1,.,TRBV28,TGTGCCAGCAGGCTAAACGGACAGGTCTATGGCTACACCTTC,CASRLNGQVYGYTF
TRBJ1-1,.,.,TRBV18,TGTGCCAGCTCACCACAAATACTTGGAGCGCCGGCTGAAGCTTTCTTT,CASSPQILGAPAEAFF
TRBJ1-4,.,few,TRBV18,TGTGCCAGCTCACCACCACTGGGAGCTGGCAATGAAAAACTGTTTTTT,CASSPPLGAGNEKLFF
TRBJ1-1,.,.,TRBV27,TGTGCCAGCAGTCCACTCGGAAGGACAACTGAAGCTTTCTTT,CASSPLGRTTEAFF
TRBJ1-2,TRBD1,.,TRBV29-1,TGCAGCGTGGACAGGGGTGTGGATGGCTACACCTTC,CSVDRGVDGYTF
TRBJ2-3,TRBD2,.,TRBV28,TGTGCCAGCAGTTTAAGCGGGGGGGCTGGAGATACGCAGTATTTT,CASSLSGGAGDTQYF
TRBJ1-5,TRBD1,.,TRBV7-2,TGTGCCAGCAGCTTATCCCCCTACAGGGGGCGACGCAATCAGCCCCAGCATTTT,CASSLSPYRGRRNQPQHF
TRBJ1-2,.,.,TRBV3-1/TRBV3-2,TGTGCCAGCAGCCAAGATTGGACAGCGAACTATGGCTACACCTTC,CASSQDWTANYGYTF
TRBJ2-7,TRBD2,.,TRBV19,TGTGCCTGCGGCGGGGGGACTTCCTACGAGCAGTACTTC,CACGGGTSYEQYF
TRBJ1-6,TRBD1,once,TRBV19,TGTGCCAGTAGTAGAGGACAGGGAAAATCCTATAATTCACCCCTCCACTTT,CASSRGQGKSYNSPLHF
TRBJ2-5,.,.,TRBV5-1,TGCGCCAGCAGCTTGGCGGTTGAAGAGACCCAGTACTTC,CASSLAVEETQYF
TRBJ2-1,.,.,TRBV6-5,TGTGCCAGCAGCAGAGGTTACAATGAGCAGTTCTTC,CASSRGYNEQFF
TRBJ1-2,.,.,TRBV5-4,TGTGCCAGCAGCTTGGATTGGACAGAATCTTATGGCTACACCTTC,CASSLDWTESYGYTF
TRBJ2-1,.,.,TRBV20-1,TGCAGTGCTAGTCCTATAAACCGCCCTTCCTACAATGAGCAGTTCTTC,CSASPINRPSYNEQFF
TRBJ1-2,.,few,TRBV29-1,TGCAGCGCTGCATACCGAGGGGGAAGCGGCTACACCTTC,CSAAYRGGSGYTF
TRBJ2-1,TRBD2,.,TRBV24-1,TGTGCCACCACCAGCGGGGGGAGCTCCTACAATGAGCAGTTCTTC,CATTSGGSSYNEQFF
TRBJ1-2,.,.,TRBV7-9,TGTGCCAGCAGCTTAGTCTCTGCAGGTGGCTACACCTTC,CASSLVSAGGYTF
TRBJ2-7,.,.,TRBV29-1,TGCAGCGTGGGGGACGGGGGCTACGAGCAGTACTTC,CSVGDGGYEQYF
TRBJ1-4,.,.,TRBV5-1,TGCGCCAGCAGCTTGGTACAGGGCGGTGAAAAACTGTTTTTT,CASSLVQGGEKLFF
TRBJ1-1,.,.,TRBV28,TGTGCCAGCAGTTTTGGAGGGGAGAACACTGAAGCTTTCTTT,CASSFGGENTEAFF
TRBJ2-7,TRBD1,.,TRBV6-6,TGTGCCAGCAGTTACTCGCGCCGACAGGGTGGTTACGAGCAGTACTTC,CASSYSRRQGGYEQYF
TRBJ1-4,.,.,TRBV28,TGTGCCAGCAGTTTATCCGGGGATGAAAAACTGTTTTTT,CASSLSGDEKLFF
TRBJ1-1,TRBD1,.,TRBV28,TGTGCCAGCAGTGCTCCGGGACAGATGAACACTGAAGCTTTCTTT,CASSAPGQMNTEAFF
TRBJ1-1,.,.,TRBV12-3/TRBV12-4,TGTGCCAGTCAGGGCAGCCCGAACACTGAAGCTTTCTTT,CASQGSPNTEAFF
TRBJ2-1,TRBD1,.,TRBV2,TGTGCCAGCACCTCGGCAGCCAGGGGGAATGAGCAGTTCTTC,CASTSAARGNEQFF
TRBJ1-2,.,once,TRBV28,TGTGCCAGCGCGGCGTTGCCCGAAGCTCGTGGCTACACCTTC,CASAALPEARGYTF
TRBJ2-1,TRBD2,.,TRBV5-1,TGCGCCAGCAGCCCACCCGGGACTAGCGCCCACAATGAGCAGTTCTTC,CASSPPGTSAHNEQFF
TRBJ1-5,.,.,TRBV7-2,TGTGCCAGCAGCTTAGCGCTGGGGGGAGATCAGCCCCAGCATTTT,CASSLALGGDQPQHF
TRBJ1-3,TRBD1,.,TRBV10-3,TGTGCCATCAGTGAGTCCCCCGGGACAGGGGGCGTCACCATATATTTT,CAISESPGTGGVTIYF
TRBJ2-3,.,.,TRBV27,TGTGCCAGCAGCCTATACCAGTCTCAGGGGAGAAGTACAGATACGCAGTATTTT,CASSLYQSQGRSTDTQYF
TRBJ1-1,.,.,TRBV19,TGTGCCAGTAGGGGGGGGGATTCCATGAACACTGAAGCTTTCTTT,CASRGGDSMNTEAFF